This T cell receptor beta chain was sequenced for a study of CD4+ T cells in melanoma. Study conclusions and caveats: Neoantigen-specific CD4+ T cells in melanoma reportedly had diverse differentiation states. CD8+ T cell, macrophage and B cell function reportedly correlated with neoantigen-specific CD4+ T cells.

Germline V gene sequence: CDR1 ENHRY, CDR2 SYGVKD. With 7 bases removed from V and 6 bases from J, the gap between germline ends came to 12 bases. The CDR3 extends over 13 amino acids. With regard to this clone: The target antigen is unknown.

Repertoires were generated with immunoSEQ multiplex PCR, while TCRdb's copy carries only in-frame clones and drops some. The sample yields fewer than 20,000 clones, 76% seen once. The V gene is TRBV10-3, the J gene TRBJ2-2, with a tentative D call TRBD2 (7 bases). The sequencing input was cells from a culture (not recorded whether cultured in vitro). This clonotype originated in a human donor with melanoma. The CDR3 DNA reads TGTGCCATCACGGGGGGCGTCGCCGGGGAGCTGTTTTTT. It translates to CAITGGVAGELFF.